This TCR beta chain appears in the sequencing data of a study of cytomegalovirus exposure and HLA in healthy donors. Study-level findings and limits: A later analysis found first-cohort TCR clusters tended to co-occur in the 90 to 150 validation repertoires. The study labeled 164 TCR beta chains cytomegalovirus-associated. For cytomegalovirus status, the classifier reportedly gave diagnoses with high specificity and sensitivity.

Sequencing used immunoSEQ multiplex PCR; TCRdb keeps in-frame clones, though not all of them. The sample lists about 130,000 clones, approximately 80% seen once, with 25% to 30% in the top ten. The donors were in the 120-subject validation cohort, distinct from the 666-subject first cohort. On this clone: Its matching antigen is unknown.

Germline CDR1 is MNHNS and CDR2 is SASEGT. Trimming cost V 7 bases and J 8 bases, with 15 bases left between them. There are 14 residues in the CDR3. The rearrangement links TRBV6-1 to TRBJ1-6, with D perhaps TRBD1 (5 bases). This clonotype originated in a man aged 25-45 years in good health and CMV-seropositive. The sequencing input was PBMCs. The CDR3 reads CASTAAGNDSPLHF. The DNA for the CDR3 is TGTGCCAGCACCGCCGCAGGGAACGATTCACCCCTCCACTTT.